The rows below give T cell receptor beta chains drawn from one sample of a study of shared clonotypes between healthy human individuals. Sequencing used immunoSEQ multiplex PCR; TCRdb keeps in-frame clones, though not all of them. The sample carries fewer than 3 million clones, under 95% recorded once. Material: naive CD4+ T cells from PBMCs. The receptor source for this set is a man between 18 and 29 years old in good health. Some clones in this sample may be carry-over from other donors' samples. The CDR3 runs from the conserved cysteine through the conserved F or W. Each record gives: V gene, J gene, D gene, clone size, CDR3 DNA, CDR3 protein. D genes are given only for firm matches. Rows give clone size only sometimes, using once, few, many, or a class for an expanded clone.

V: TRBV5-1
J: TRBJ2-3
D: TRBD2
size: .
DNA: TGCGCCAGCGCGGGACTAGCGGGATTGAGGACAGATACGCAGTATTTT
CDR3: CASAGLAGLRTDTQYF

V: TRBV13
J: TRBJ1-3
D: .
size: .
DNA: TGTGCCAGCAGCCGAATGAAGGAGTACTCTGGAAACACCATATATTTT
CDR3: CASSRMKEYSGNTIYF

V: TRBV7-3
J: TRBJ1-1
D: .
size: once
DNA: TGTGCCAGCAGCCTTAAAGGGGTCACTGAAGCTTTCTTT
CDR3: CASSLKGVTEAFF

V: TRBV19
J: TRBJ2-7
D: .
size: .
DNA: TGTGCCAGTAGTACCGCGGGGATTAGGGGGGAGCAGTACTTC
CDR3: CASSTAGIRGEQYF

V: TRBV6-1
J: TRBJ1-5
D: .
size: .
DNA: TGTGCCAGCAAAGGGAGCCCTCAGCCCCAGCATTTT
CDR3: CASKGSPQPQHF

V: TRBV9
J: TRBJ1-5
D: .
size: .
DNA: TGTGCCAGCAGCGTAGGGGGGTCGGGCAATCAGCCCCAGCATTTT
CDR3: CASSVGGSGNQPQHF

V: TRBV29-1
J: TRBJ2-7
D: TRBD1
size: .
DNA: TGCAGCGTTGTAGGGGGCTCGGGATTTTTCTCCTACGAGCAGTACTTC
CDR3: CSVVGGSGFFSYEQYF

V: TRBV28
J: TRBJ2-3
D: .
size: .
DNA: TGTGCCAGCAGTTTATTAGCAGGGGGGGGCCCTGATACGCAGTATTTT
CDR3: CASSLLAGGGPDTQYF

V: TRBV7-3
J: TRBJ2-1
D: TRBD2
size: .
DNA: TGTGCCAGCAGCCAGACTAGCGGGAGTATAAATGAGCAGTTCTTC
CDR3: CASSQTSGSINEQFF

V: TRBV18
J: TRBJ2-7
D: TRBD2
size: .
DNA: TGTGCCAGCTCTCCGGGACTAGCGGGAGAGCAGTACTTC
CDR3: CASSPGLAGEQYF

V: TRBV9
J: TRBJ2-1
D: .
size: once
DNA: TGTGCCAGCAGCGGCAATTACAATGAGCAGTTCTTC
CDR3: CASSGNYNEQFF

V: TRBV6-5
J: TRBJ1-1
D: TRBD1
size: .
DNA: TGTGCCAGCAGTTACGAAGGGGGCGCGTCGAGCACTGAAGCTTTCTTT
CDR3: CASSYEGGASSTEAFF

V: TRBV19
J: TRBJ2-7
D: TRBD2
size: .
DNA: TGTGCCAGTAGTCGGACTAGCGGGAGGTCCTACGAGCAGTACTTC
CDR3: CASSRTSGRSYEQYF

V: TRBV11-3
J: TRBJ2-1
D: TRBD1
size: .
DNA: TGTGCCAGCAGCCACTCCGACAGGGTTGTGCAGTTCTTC
CDR3: CASSHSDRVVQFF

V: TRBV6-5
J: TRBJ2-5
D: .
size: .
DNA: TGTGCCAGCAGTTACGGACACGACCAAGAGACCCAGTACTTC
CDR3: CASSYGHDQETQYF

V: TRBV7-3
J: TRBJ1-1
D: .
size: once
DNA: TGTGCCAGCAGCTTTACAGGGCTCACTGAAGCTTTCTTT
CDR3: CASSFTGLTEAFF

V: TRBV19
J: TRBJ2-6
D: .
size: .
DNA: TGTGCCAGTAAGCCGGGACACTTTAGCTCTGGGGCCAACGTCCTGACTTTC
CDR3: CASKPGHFSSGANVLTF

V: TRBV4-3
J: TRBJ2-1
D: .
size: once
DNA: TGCGCCAGCAGCCAAGCGGCTACCCGCTCCTACAATGAGCAGTTCTTC
CDR3: CASSQAATRSYNEQFF

V: TRBV28
J: TRBJ1-1
D: .
size: .
DNA: TGTGCCAGCAGGTCATGGGGGGGGCCGGGACTAGCTGAAGCTTTCTTT
CDR3: CASRSWGGPGLAEAFF

V: TRBV5-5
J: TRBJ2-2
D: .
size: .
DNA: TGTGCCAGCAGCTTGTGGACAGCGAACACCGGGGAGCTGTTTTTT
CDR3: CASSLWTANTGELFF

V: TRBV4-1
J: TRBJ1-2
D: .
size: .
DNA: TGCGCCAGCAGCCAAGATCGAGGCAACTATGGCTACACCTTC
CDR3: CASSQDRGNYGYTF

V: TRBV6-5
J: TRBJ2-3
D: TRBD1
size: .
DNA: TGTGCCAGCACGGACAGGAGCACAGATACGCAGTATTTT
CDR3: CASTDRSTDTQYF

V: TRBV2
J: TRBJ1-1
D: .
size: .
DNA: TGTGCCAGCAGTCGGGGATCTCTCAGGGTAGGGGGCACTGAAGCTTTCTTT
CDR3: CASSRGSLRVGGTEAFF

V: TRBV10-3
J: TRBJ2-3
D: .
size: .
DNA: TGTGCCATCAGTGAACTTTTCGGTGGAGATACGCAGTATTTT
CDR3: CAISELFGGDTQYF

V: TRBV2
J: TRBJ2-3
D: TRBD1
size: .
DNA: TGTGCCAGCAGTGGACAGGGCCGCACAGATACGCAGTATTTT
CDR3: CASSGQGRTDTQYF

V: TRBV6-1
J: TRBJ2-7
D: .
size: .
DNA: TGTGCCAGCAGTGATTTGGGCCCTAGCTCCTACGAGCAGTACTTC
CDR3: CASSDLGPSSYEQYF

V: TRBV25-1
J: TRBJ1-2
D: TRBD1
size: once
DNA: TGTGCCAGCCAGGGGGCAAAGAGAGCCAACTATGGCTACACCTTC
CDR3: CASQGAKRANYGYTF

V: TRBV5-4
J: TRBJ2-3
D: TRBD1
size: .
DNA: TGTGCCAGCAAGTACAGGGGGCGGTCAGATACGCAGTATTTT
CDR3: CASKYRGRSDTQYF

V: TRBV18
J: TRBJ2-5
D: TRBD1
size: .
DNA: TGTGCCAGCTCACCAGAGACAGGGGGATCAGGGACCCAGTACTTC
CDR3: CASSPETGGSGTQYF

V: TRBV6-4
J: TRBJ2-1
D: TRBD2
size: once
DNA: TGTGCCAGCAGTGAAGCCGGACTAGCTCGCAATGAGCAGTTCTTC
CDR3: CASSEAGLARNEQFF

V: TRBV19
J: TRBJ2-5
D: .
size: .
DNA: TGTGCCAGTAGTATATACGGGGTTGTCGAACAAGAGACCCAGTACTTC
CDR3: CASSIYGVVEQETQYF

V: TRBV7-9
J: TRBJ2-5
D: .
size: .
DNA: TGTGCCAGCAGCTTACGGGGAGGCAGCCAAGAGACCCAGTACTTC
CDR3: CASSLRGGSQETQYF

V: TRBV2
J: TRBJ1-2
D: .
size: .
DNA: TGTGCCAGCAGTGAAGCGCATTCTGTGTTGGTGGTGGCCTTC
CDR3: CASSEAHSVLVVAF

V: TRBV10-3
J: TRBJ2-7
D: .
size: .
DNA: TGTGCCATCAGGTCTGCCTGGGGGGAGCAGTACTTC
CDR3: CAIRSAWGEQYF

V: TRBV7-8
J: TRBJ2-7
D: .
size: .
DNA: TGTGCCAGCAGCTTAGATGGAAACGTCTACGAGCAGTACTTC
CDR3: CASSLDGNVYEQYF

V: TRBV19
J: TRBJ2-5
D: TRBD1
size: .
DNA: TGTGCCAGTAGAAACCGGGACAGGGGGTCAGAGACCCAGTACTTC
CDR3: CASRNRDRGSETQYF

V: TRBV18
J: TRBJ1-2
D: TRBD1
size: .
DNA: TGTGCCAGCTCACCGTCGATCCTTCAGGGGGCGGATGGCTACACCTTC
CDR3: CASSPSILQGADGYTF

V: TRBV7-3
J: TRBJ2-7
D: TRBD2
size: .
DNA: TGTGCCAGCAGCTTAGGAGGGGAGGGCCCTCGGGAGCAGTACTTC
CDR3: CASSLGGEGPREQYF